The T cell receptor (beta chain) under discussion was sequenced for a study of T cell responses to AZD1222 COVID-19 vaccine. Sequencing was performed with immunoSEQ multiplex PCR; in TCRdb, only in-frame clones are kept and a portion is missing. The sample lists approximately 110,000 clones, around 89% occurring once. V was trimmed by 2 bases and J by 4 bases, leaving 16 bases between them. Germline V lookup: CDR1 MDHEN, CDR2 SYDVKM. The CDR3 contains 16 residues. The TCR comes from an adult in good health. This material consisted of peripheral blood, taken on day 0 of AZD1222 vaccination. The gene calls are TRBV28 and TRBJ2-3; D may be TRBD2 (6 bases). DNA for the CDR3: TGTGCCAGCAGTTTACCCGCCGCGGGGAGGTCAGATACGCAGTATTTT. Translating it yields CASSLPAAGRSDTQYF.